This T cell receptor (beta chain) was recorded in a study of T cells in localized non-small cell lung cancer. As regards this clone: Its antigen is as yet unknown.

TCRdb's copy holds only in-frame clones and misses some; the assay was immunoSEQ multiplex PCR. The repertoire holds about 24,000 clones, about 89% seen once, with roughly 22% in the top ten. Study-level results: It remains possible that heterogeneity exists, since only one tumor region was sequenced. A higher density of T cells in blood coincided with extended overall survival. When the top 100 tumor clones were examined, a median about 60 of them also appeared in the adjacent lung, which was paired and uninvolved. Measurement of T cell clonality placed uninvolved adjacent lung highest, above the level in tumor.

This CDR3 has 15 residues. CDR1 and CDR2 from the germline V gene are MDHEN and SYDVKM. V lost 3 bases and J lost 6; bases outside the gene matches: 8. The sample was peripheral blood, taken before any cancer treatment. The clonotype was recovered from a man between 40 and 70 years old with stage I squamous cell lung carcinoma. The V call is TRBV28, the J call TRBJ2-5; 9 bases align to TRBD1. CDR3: CASSLAGQGRQTQYF. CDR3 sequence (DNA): TGTGCCAGCAGTTTGGCAGGACAGGGGCGCCAGACCCAGTACTTC.